The sequence of this T cell receptor beta chain was determined in a study of Ad26.COV2.S vaccination and SARS-CoV-2 variants. This sample's treatment: around 19 received Ad26.COV2.S at low or high dose, single or two shots; roughly five received placebo; per-sample allocation not given. Sample collection was performed on day 63 after the first vaccine or placebo injection. Assay used: immunoSEQ multiplex PCR; TCRdb lists only in-frame clones, some missing. Of a few hundred thousand clones listed, under 90% are singletons. CDR1 is SGHAT, CDR2 FQNNGV, per germline. Between the trimmed V and J ends, which lost 1 base and 7 bases, there was a span of 5 bases. This CDR3 spans 11 amino acids.

The sample consisted of peripheral blood, taken in a trial of Ad26.COV2.S vaccine versus placebo. The TCR was taken from a person aged 18 to 65 who received the Ad26.COV2.S COVID-19 vaccine or a placebo. The J gene is TRBJ2-7, the V gene TRBV11-2; the D is unclear. CDR3 region: CASSLGIEQYF. DNA for the CDR3: TGTGCCAGCAGCTTAGGGATTGAGCAGTACTTC. Complete variable domain (other parts from reference TRBV11-2 and TRBJ2-7): EAGVAQSPRYKIIEKRQSVAFWCNPISGHATLYWYQQILGQGPKLLIQFQNNGVVDDSQLPKDRFSAERLKGVDSTLKIQPAKLEDSAVYLCASSLGIEQYFGPGTRLTVT.